Shown below are 30 T cell receptor beta chains from a single sample sequenced in a study of shared clonotypes between healthy human individuals. Clones were read by immunoSEQ multiplex PCR, and TCRdb kept only the in-frame ones, dropping some. Counted here are about 2.4 million clones, approximately 90% occurring once; the ten biggest clones make up around 0.14%. Sequenced material: naive CD4+ T cells sorted from blood. The subset denotes: CD45RA+ positively selected. Receptors were obtained from a man aged 18-30 years in good health.

This chain joins TRBV5-4 and TRBJ2-7; 7 bases are a match to TRBD2. Germline V CDR1 and CDR2: SGHNT, YYREEE (reference sequence). The CDR3 is 14 residues long. Trimming at V came to 4 bases and at J to 6 bases, leaving 10 bases not matched to a gene. In nucleotides, the CDR3 is TGTGCCAGCAGCCCCTTCGGGGGGATGGGCGAGCAGTACTTC. Its protein product is CASSPFGGMGEQYF.

The chain carries TRBV6-5 and TRBJ1-5; D not certain. Germline-derived CDR1 and CDR2 are MNHEY and SVGAGI. The CDR3 runs 15 residues. V was trimmed by 6 bases and J by 0 bases, leaving 12 bases between them. The CDR3 protein is CASSQDGYSNQPQHF. DNA for the CDR3: TGTGCCAGCAGCCAGGACGGTTATAGCAATCAGCCCCAGCATTTT.

The rearrangement joins TRBV7-2 to TRBJ2-7; 8 nucleotides line up with TRBD2. CDR1 is SGHTA and CDR2 is FQGNSA in the germline V gene. The V segment lost 1 base and the J segment 5 bases; nucleotides outside the gene matches: 4. This CDR3 is built from 14 residues. The CDR3 DNA sequence: TGTGCCAGCAGCTTAGGGACTAGCTCAAACGAGCAGTACTTC. It translates to CASSLGTSSNEQYF.

This clone was observed a few times. The same CDR3 is also encoded by other DNA sequences in this sample. The V call is TRBV28, the J call TRBJ2-7; 9 positions agree with TRBD1. This CDR3 spans 15 amino acids. Trimming removed 4 bases from V and 1 base from J; junction bases left unmatched: 5. The germline gives CDR1 MDHEN, CDR2 SYDVKM. The CDR3 spells CASSSEGTGSYEQYF. The CDR3 DNA is TGTGCCAGCAGTTCCGAGGGGACAGGGTCCTACGAGCAGTACTTC.

The chain joins TRBV27 to TRBJ2-7, with 9 bases that match TRBD2. CDR1 and CDR2 (germline): MNHEY, SMNVEV (reference sequence). The CDR3 is 14 residues long. The V segment lost 0 bases and the J segment 6 bases; nucleotides outside the gene matches: 3. CDR3 DNA sequence: TGTGCCAGCAGTTTATCTAGCGGGAGACCCGAGCAGTACTTC. Its protein is CASSLSSGRPEQYF.

The chain couples TRBV29-1 to TRBJ1-1, with 8 nucleotides matching TRBD1. Germline V gene data show CDR1 as SQVTM and CDR2 as ANQGSEA. This CDR3 contains 13 residues. V dropped 7 bases and J dropped 1; count of bases not matched to a gene: 5. CDR3 region: CSADRGRNTEAFF. CDR3 DNA sequence: TGCAGCGCTGACAGGGGTAGGAACACTGAAGCTTTCTTT.

The chain links TRBV9 to TRBJ2-2, with TRBD2 identical over 7 bases. Germline V lookup: CDR1 SGDLS, CDR2 YYNGEE. The CDR3 loop spans 14 amino acids. Losses at the gene ends were 4 bases for V and 4 bases for J; bases not matched to a gene: 4. DNA for the CDR3: TGTGCCAGCAGCCGGAGCGGGACCACCGGGGAGCTGTTTTTT. It codes for CASSRSGTTGELFF.

The chain has TRBV10-3 and TRBJ2-5; 10 positions match TRBD2. Germline CDR1 ENHRY, CDR2 SYGVKD. This CDR3 is built from 14 residues. Trimming removed 6 bases from V and 5 bases from J; junction bases left unmatched: 6. CDR3 DNA: TGTGCCATCAGCGAGGGACTAGCGAGGGAGACCCAGTACTTC. It codes for CAISEGLARETQYF.

The rearrangement joins TRBV9 to TRBJ2-1; 9 nucleotides line up with TRBD2. The CDR3 runs 16 residues. The junction had 10 bases not matched to a gene; V was cut back by 3 bases and J by 6 bases. CDR1 is SGDLS and CDR2 is YYNGEE in the germline V gene. The CDR3 is CASSGNSGRNINEQFF. CDR3 in DNA: TGTGCCAGCAGCGGTAATAGCGGGAGAAATATCAATGAGCAGTTCTTC.

This clone was picked up one time. This CDR3 is also generated by other DNA sequences in the sample. The rearrangement joins TRBV6-6 to TRBJ1-5, with a tentative D call TRBD1 (6 bases). CDR1 is MNHNY and CDR2 is SVGAGI in the germline V gene (reference sequence). The CDR3 is 14 residues long. V was trimmed by 2 bases and J by 4 bases, leaving 9 bases between them. The CDR3 region is CASSYTGSNQPQHF. CDR3 nucleotide sequence: TGTGCCAGCAGTTACACAGGGTCTAATCAGCCCCAGCATTTT.

The chain recombines TRBV5-4 with TRBJ1-4; the D gene is possibly TRBD1 (5 bases). Germline V gene sequence: CDR1 SGHNT, CDR2 YYREEE (reference sequence). The CDR3 loop spans 14 amino acids. Trimming cost V 3 bases and J 5 bases, with 11 bases left between them. CDR3 sequence (DNA): TGTGCCAGCAGCTGGGACGGGGCGAATGAAAAACTGTTTTTT. It codes for CASSWDGANEKLFF.

The chain joins TRBV29-1 to TRBJ1-1; D possibly corresponds to TRBD1 (6 bases). Trimming pared 6 bases from V and 3 bases from J, leaving 17 bases between. Germline V CDR1 and CDR2: SQVTM, ANQGSEA. The CDR3 has 14 amino acids. The CDR3 DNA sequence: TGCAGCGTCCGAGGGGGAAAACTGGACACTGAAGCTTTCTTT. Protein: CSVRGGKLDTEAFF.

This clone has a single count. The rearrangement uses TRBV2 and TRBJ1-5; 9 bases agree with TRBD1. In germline, CDR1 is SNHLY, CDR2 FYNNEI. Trimming at V came to 7 bases and at J to 3 bases, leaving 7 bases not matched to a gene. This CDR3 has 15 residues. CDR3 DNA sequence: TGTGCCAGCAAAAAGGACAGGGGACTCAATCAGCCCCAGCATTTT. It yields the protein CASKKDRGLNQPQHF.

The chain carries TRBV6-5 and TRBJ2-7; D remains ambiguous. The CDR3 runs 14 residues. Germline CDR1 MNHEY, CDR2 SVGAGI. Trimming cost V 7 bases and J 0 bases, with 13 bases left between them. The CDR3, as DNA: TGTGCCAGCAAGCCCCTTATAAGCTCCTACGAGCAGTACTTC. Its translation: CASKPLISSYEQYF.

The gene calls are TRBV7-9 and TRBJ1-2; perhaps TRBD1 as D (5 bases). Germline V CDR1 and CDR2: SEHNR, FQNEAQ (reference sequence). Trimming cost V 1 base and J 5 bases, with 17 bases left between them. CDR3 length: 16 residues. Here the CDR3 reads CASSLGQGSYGYGYTF. The DNA of the CDR3 is TGTGCCAGCAGCTTAGGGCAGGGTTCTTATGGTTATGGCTACACCTTC.

The genes are TRBV7-9 and TRBJ1-5; a weak D match, TRBD1 (6 bases). V was cut by 1 base and J by 8 bases, with 18 bases left in between. Germline loops: CDR1 SEHNR, CDR2 FQNEAQ (reference sequence). CDR3 length: 16 amino acids. The CDR3 nucleotides are TGTGCCAGCAGCTTAGGACGGACAGAAACTGGCGAGCCCCAGCATTTT. This sequence encodes CASSLGRTETGEPQHF.

The V and J genes are TRBV7-2 and TRBJ2-5, with TRBD2 identical over 8 bases. With 1 base clipped from V and 0 bases from J, the junction kept 4 bases outside the gene matches. This CDR3 comprises 16 residues. Germline CDR1 is SGHTA and CDR2 is FQGNSA. CDR3 sequence: CASSLGGGSYQETQYF. The DNA of the CDR3 is TGTGCCAGCAGCTTAGGCGGGGGGTCTTACCAAGAGACCCAGTACTTC.

The chain employs TRBV5-4 and TRBJ2-3; tentative D call: TRBD2 (5 bases). Trimming took off 0 bases at V and 5 bases at J, with 10 bases between the two ends. Germline CDR1 SGHNT, CDR2 YYREEE (reference sequence). The CDR3 spans 14 residues. CDR3 sequence: CASSLVRGLDTQYF. CDR3 coding DNA: TGTGCCAGCAGCTTGGTCAGAGGGTTAGATACGCAGTATTTT.

J is TRBJ2-5 and V is TRBV7-6; D may be TRBD1 (5 bases). With 1 base removed from V and 2 bases from J, the gap between germline ends came to 11 bases. Per the germline V gene, CDR1 is SGHVS and CDR2 is FNYEAQ. CDR3 length equals 15 residues. The CDR3 DNA reads TGTGCCAGCAGCTTAGTTTCGGACATTCAAGAGACCCAGTACTTC. The encoded protein is CASSLVSDIQETQYF.

The chain links TRBV6-6 to TRBJ2-2, with D unclear. The CDR3 contains 13 residues. V was pared by 2 bases and J by 7 bases, with 8 bases between. Germline assignment: CDR1 MNHNY and CDR2 SVGAGI (reference sequence). This chain's CDR3 is CASSYGMGGELFF. CDR3 bases: TGTGCCAGCAGTTACGGGATGGGCGGGGAGCTGTTTTTT.

The chain couples TRBV29-1 to TRBJ1-3; TRBD1 is a possible D gene (5 bases). With 1 base removed from V and 0 bases from J, the gap between germline ends came to 7 bases. CDR1 is SQVTM, CDR2 ANQGSEA, per germline. The CDR3 runs to 14 residues. In nucleotides, the CDR3 is TGCAGCGTTGAAGCAGGGCGCTCTGGAAACACCATATATTTT. It encodes CSVEAGRSGNTIYF.

This clone was detected once. This chain connects TRBV11-2 to TRBJ2-7; no reliable D call. This CDR3 has 17 amino acids. The germline CDR1 and CDR2 sequences are SGHAT and FQNNGV. V lost 2 bases, J lost 2 bases, and 19 bases lay in between. The CDR3 sequence: CASSLLVGTQRAYEQYF. CDR3 coding DNA: TGTGCCAGCAGCTTACTGGTCGGAACGCAGAGAGCCTACGAGCAGTACTTC.

The V and J genes are TRBV28 and TRBJ1-2; TRBD1 is a possible D gene (5 bases). Germline lookup yields CDR1 MDHEN and CDR2 SYDVKM. The CDR3 is 13 residues long. Trimming cost V 5 bases and J 2 bases, with 9 bases left between them. The CDR3 bases are TGTGCCAGCAGTACCCAGGGAAACTATGGCTACACCTTC. This encodes CASSTQGNYGYTF.

About this clone itself: Other DNA sequences in the same sample also yield this CDR3. The chain links TRBV5-1 to TRBJ2-1; D possibly uses TRBD1 or TRBD2 (5 bases each). Trimming left V 0 bases short and J 0 bases short, with 10 bases between. The V gene's germline CDR1 is SGHRS and CDR2 YFSETQ. The CDR3 loop spans 16 amino acids. CDR3 region: CASSLVPGSSYNEQFF. The CDR3 bases are TGCGCCAGCAGCTTGGTTCCAGGGAGCTCCTACAATGAGCAGTTCTTC.

The genes are TRBV30 and TRBJ1-4, with TRBD1 identical over 9 bases. Germline-derived CDR1 and CDR2 are GTSNPN and SVGIG (reference sequence). The V gene end was trimmed by 4 bases and the J gene end by 7 bases; junction bases not matched to a gene: 10. The length of the CDR3 is 15 residues. DNA for the CDR3: TGTGCCTGGACCAAACTACAGGGGGCCGGTGAAAAACTGTTTTTT. Translation gives CAWTKLQGAGEKLFF.

This chain uses TRBV4-1 with TRBJ2-5; 14 bases align to TRBD2. CDR1 and CDR2 (germline): MGHRA, YSYEKL. This CDR3 region has 18 residues. The J segment lost 7 bases and the V segment lost 4 bases, leaving 14 bases of the junction unmatched. Here the CDR3 DNA reads TGCGCCAGCAGCCGCCCCGGGACTAGCGGGAGTTTGGGTGCGACCCAGTACTTC. Translated, it gives CASSRPGTSGSLGATQYF.

About this clone itself: Distinct nucleotide sequences in the sample also encode this CDR3. The chain has TRBV5-1 and TRBJ2-3; 7 nucleotides line up with TRBD1. Germline V CDR1 and CDR2: SGHRS, YFSETQ. V lost 4 bases, J lost 3 bases, and 5 bases stayed unmatched. The CDR3 runs 14 residues. The CDR3 sequence: CASSLGQITDTQYF. Here the CDR3 DNA reads TGCGCCAGCAGCCTGGGACAGATAACAGATACGCAGTATTTT.

The J gene is TRBJ2-3, the V gene TRBV2, with D perhaps TRBD1 (6 bases). The CDR3 totals 13 residues. The V end was cut by 7 bases, the J end by 2 bases, with 10 bases between. CDR1 is SNHLY and CDR2 is FYNNEI in the germline V gene. CDR3 bases: TGTGCCAGCACGGACAGTAACACAGATACGCAGTATTTT. Protein product: CASTDSNTDTQYF.

The CDR3: CASSPGVTDEQFF. CDR3 bases: TGTGCCAGCTCACCAGGGGTTACGGATGAGCAGTTCTTC. The J gene is TRBJ2-1, the V gene TRBV18, with D unresolved. In germline, CDR1 is KGHSH, CDR2 LQKENI. The CDR3 loop spans 13 amino acids. V shed 2 bases and J shed 8 bases, with 10 bases lying between them. The full variable domain, its missing parts supplied by reference TRBV18 and TRBJ2-1, is NAGVMQNPRHLVRRRGQEARLRCSPMKGHSHVYWYRQLPEEGLKFMVYLQKENIIDESGMPKERFSAEFPKEGPSILRIQQVVRGDSAAYFCASSPGVTDEQFFGPGTRLTVL.

The chain couples TRBV7-9 to TRBJ2-7; maybe TRBD1 (6 bases). There are 14 residues in the CDR3. The V gene's germline CDR1 is SEHNR and CDR2 FQNEAQ (reference sequence). V dropped 5 bases and J dropped 5 bases, with 16 bases sitting between them. The chain's CDR3 is CASSRAAGTNEQYF. The DNA of the CDR3 is TGTGCCAGCAGCCGGGCGGCAGGGACAAACGAGCAGTACTTC.